The 20 T cell receptor beta chains given below trace back to one sample, sequenced in a study of CD8 T cells in ankylosing spondylitis. TCRdb processed the 5' RACE reads anew with MiXCR; each CDR3 protein has one entry. The top ten hold 5.1% of the sample, which has roughly 86,000 distinct CDR3 sequences, 7.5% to 9% seen once. Sequenced material: blood, either unsorted or a sorted T cell fraction (not recorded which). The receptors originated from a male donor with ankylosing spondylitis or in good health (not recorded which).

This clonotype came up many times. The V gene is TRBV12-3 or TRBV12-4, the J gene TRBJ1-5; D perhaps matches TRBD1 (6 bases). The CDR3 runs to 13 residues. V was pared by 5 bases and J by 4 bases, with 9 bases between. This chain's CDR3 is CASSADRNQPQHF. CDR3 sequence (DNA): TGTGCCAGCAGTGCGGACAGAAATCAGCCCCAGCATTTT.

The chain recombines TRBV7-8 with TRBJ2-7; 8 bases fit TRBD1. The V gene end was trimmed by 5 bases and the J gene end by 2 bases; junction bases not matched to a gene: 8. CDR3 length: 15 amino acids. The germline CDR1 and CDR2 sequences are SGHVS and FQNEAQ. The CDR3 sequence is CASSPRRDRTYEQYF. The CDR3 DNA is TGTGCCAGCAGCCCCCGTCGGGACAGGACCTACGAGCAGTACTTC.

This clonotype was picked up a small number of times. This rearrangement joins TRBV24-1 to TRBJ2-3; no definite D call. The germline CDR1 and CDR2 sequences are KGHDR and SFDVKD. This CDR3 contains 15 residues. The V and J ends lost 1 base and 6 bases respectively, with 13 bases between them. Here the CDR3 reads CATSDLSFAQDTQYF. The CDR3 DNA reads TGTGCCACCAGTGATTTATCCTTTGCTCAGGATACGCAGTATTTT.

This clonotype has ten or more counts. This chain joins TRBV29-1 and TRBJ2-5; D is uncertain. The CDR3 extends over 11 amino acids. CDR1 is SQVTM and CDR2 is ANQGSEA in the germline V gene. Between the trimmed V and J ends, which lost 3 bases and 1 base, there was a span of 3 bases. CDR3 loop: CSVDTQETQYF. The CDR3 nucleotides read TGCAGCGTTGACACCCAAGAGACCCAGTACTTC. The variable domain in full, completed from reference TRBV29-1 and TRBJ2-5, reads SAVISQKPSRDICQRGTSLTIQCQVDSQVTMMFWYRQQPGQSLTLIATANQGSEATYESGFVIDKFPISRPNLTFSTLTVSNMSPEDSSIYLCSVDTQETQYFGPGTRLLVL.

With respect to this clonotype: This may come from a read error, since a much larger clone is one base off. This chain uses TRBV30 with TRBJ1-2; possible D gene TRBD1, 6 bases. The V gene's germline CDR1 is GTSNPN and CDR2 SVGIG (reference sequence). The CDR3 spans 12 residues. The CDR3 protein is CAWSQGNCGYTF. The DNA of the CDR3 is TGTGCCTGGAGTCAGGGGAACTGTGGCTACACCTTC.

This clonotype was seen repeatedly, ten times or more. The rearrangement uses TRBV11-2 and TRBJ1-3; D gene uncertain. V was clipped by 1 base and J by 2 bases, with 9 bases between them. The CDR3 length is 15 residues. Germline lookup yields CDR1 SGHAT and CDR2 FQNNGV. CDR3 in amino acids: CASSLGGTAGNTIYF. The CDR3 DNA reads as TGTGCCAGCAGCTTAGGTGGCACGGCTGGAAACACCATATATTTT.

In the case of this clonotype: The junction differs from germline at one of its ends, possibly a read error. The rearrangement uses TRBV29-1 and TRBJ1-1; D perhaps matches TRBD1 (6 bases). The CDR3 runs 11 residues. CDR1 is SQVTM and CDR2 is ANQGSEA in the germline V gene. This CDR3 is CSVEVGQNLSF. For the CDR3, the DNA is TGCAGCGTTGAAGTTGGACAGAACCTCTCCTTT.

This clonotype has a count of ten or more. The chain recombines TRBV9 with TRBJ2-7, with D perhaps assigned TRBD1 or TRBD2 (5 bases each). The CDR3 covers 14 residues. Between the trimmed V and J ends, which lost 2 bases and 5 bases, there was a span of 14 bases. Germline V gives CDR1 SGDLS, CDR2 YYNGEE. The CDR3 protein is CASSVLTEGDEQYF. The CDR3 DNA reads as TGTGCCAGCAGCGTGTTGACAGAGGGAGACGAGCAGTACTTC.

This clonotype was seen at least ten times. The chain joins TRBV29-1 to TRBJ2-1; TRBD2 matches at 8 bases. The CDR3 contains 13 residues. The junction had 5 bases not matched to a gene; V was cut back by 4 bases and J by 6 bases. Germline lookup yields CDR1 SQVTM and CDR2 ANQGSEA. CDR3 sequence: CSVGAGASNEQFF. CDR3 DNA: TGCAGCGTTGGAGCGGGGGCCAGCAATGAGCAGTTCTTC.

This clonotype was picked up many times. The genes are TRBV9 and TRBJ2-7, with D unclear. The CDR3 loop spans 15 amino acids. Germline V lookup: CDR1 SGDLS, CDR2 YYNGEE. Deletions cut 4 bases from V and 6 bases from J, with 20 bases between. CDR3 protein: CASSFRQVGVAEQYF. The CDR3, as DNA: TGTGCCAGCAGCTTCCGCCAGGTAGGAGTAGCCGAGCAGTACTTC.

There are a few counts of this clonotype. V is TRBV5-1 and J is TRBJ1-2, with D hard to call. V was trimmed by 4 bases and J by 3 bases, leaving 10 bases between them. Germline CDR1 reads SGHRS; CDR2 reads YFSETQ. The CDR3 spans 13 residues. Here the CDR3 reads CASSLYPDYGYTF. The CDR3 DNA sequence: TGCGCCAGCAGCCTGTACCCAGACTATGGCTACACCTTC.

This clonotype was picked up a small number of times. The V gene is TRBV2, the J gene TRBJ2-1, with 7 nucleotides matching TRBD2. The CDR3 spans 15 residues. Germline CDR1 is SNHLY and CDR2 is FYNNEI. Trimming at V came to 6 bases and at J to 0 bases, leaving 5 bases not matched to a gene. The CDR3 DNA is TGTGCCAGCAGGGGAGCGGGGAGCTCCTACAATGAGCAGTTCTTC. Protein: CASRGAGSSYNEQFF.

This clonotype showed up many times. V usage is TRBV20-1 and J usage is TRBJ2-3; 11 bases fit TRBD2. Germline V gene sequence: CDR1 DFQATT, CDR2 SNEGSKA (reference sequence). The CDR3 consists of 15 residues. Unmatched junction bases numbered 12, after V lost 6 bases and J lost 7 bases. This CDR3 is CSASSTSGDLNTQYF. Written as DNA, the CDR3 is TGCAGTGCCAGTTCGACTAGCGGGGACCTGAATACGCAGTATTTT.

Remarks on this clonotype: A much larger clonotype is one base distant, so this may be a read error. The CDR3 does not close with the conserved phenylalanine or tryptophan, likely indicating a read error. This chain joins TRBV12-3 or TRBV12-4 and TRBJ2-7; D perhaps matches TRBD2 (5 bases). This CDR3 is 12 amino acids long. V dropped 6 bases and J dropped 7 bases, with 13 bases sitting between them. CDR3 residues: CASRQTSGEQYY. The CDR3, as DNA: TGTGCCAGCAGACAAACTAGTGGTGAGCAGTACTAC.

This clonotype was detected many times. The chain couples TRBV5-1 to TRBJ1-2; TRBD1 aligns across 11 bases. The CDR3 sequence is 16 residues long. Germline CDR1 and CDR2: SGHRS and YFSETQ. Losses at the gene ends were 6 bases for V and 7 bases for J; bases not matched to a gene: 14. CDR3 region: CASTLGQGAEFAGYTF. The CDR3 DNA is TGCGCCAGCACCCTTGGACAGGGGGCGGAATTCGCTGGCTACACCTTC.

At least ten counts were recorded for this clonotype. The chain links TRBV15 to TRBJ1-2; no clear D gene. Trimming left V 5 bases short and J 6 bases short, with 19 bases between. Germline CDR1 reads LNHNV; CDR2 reads YYDKDF (reference sequence). CDR3 length: 15 amino acids. In DNA form, the CDR3 reads TGTGCCACCAGCCCCAGGAGGACCGCGCCAGATGGCTACACCTTC. Its protein product is CATSPRRTAPDGYTF.

This clonotype was seen repeatedly, ten times or more. The rearrangement uses TRBV29-1 and TRBJ1-2; D unresolved. Germline assignment: CDR1 SQVTM and CDR2 ANQGSEA. Trimming took off 4 bases at V and 6 bases at J, with 9 bases between the two ends. The CDR3 is 11 residues long. Here the CDR3 DNA reads TGCAGCGTTGGAGTGGGTCATGGCTACACCTTC. Translating gives CSVGVGHGYTF.

This clonotype was seen at least ten times. The rearrangement links TRBV7-2 to TRBJ2-1; no firm D call. This CDR3 has 14 amino acids. CDR1 and CDR2 (germline): SGHTA, FQGNSA. Trimming removed 1 base at V and 8 bases at J, with 12 bases between. CDR3 nucleotide sequence: TGTGCCAGCAGCTTAGATCCCGCTTCCGATGAGCAGTTCTTC. As protein: CASSLDPASDEQFF. Full variable domain (rest looked up from reference TRBV7-2 and TRBJ2-1): GAGVSQSPSNKVTEKGKDVELRCDPISGHTALYWYRQSLGQGLEFLIYFQGNSAPDKSGLPSDRFSAERTGGSVSTLTIQRTQQEDSAVYLCASSLDPASDEQFFGPGTRLTVL.

By frequency in the sample, this clonotype is medium-sized. V usage is TRBV3-1 and J usage is TRBJ2-5; 9 bases are a match to TRBD2. This CDR3 spans 16 amino acids. The germline V gene has CDR1 LGHDT and CDR2 YNNKEL (reference sequence). V lost 4 bases, J lost 0 bases, and 6 bases stayed unmatched. The CDR3 protein is CASSRRGGAYQETQYF. CDR3 bases: TGTGCCAGCAGCCGCCGCGGGGGGGCGTACCAAGAGACCCAGTACTTC.

This clonotype was counted ten times or more. V usage is TRBV20-1 and J usage is TRBJ2-5; 14 bases agree with TRBD2. Trimming removed 6 bases from V and 1 base from J; junction bases left unmatched: 1. Germline V gene lookup returns CDR1 DFQATT and CDR2 SNEGSKA (reference sequence). This CDR3 is 14 amino acids long. The CDR3 sequence: CSAGLAGGQETQYF. The CDR3 DNA sequence: TGCAGTGCCGGACTAGCGGGGGGCCAAGAGACCCAGTACTTC.